The 24 T cell receptor beta chains below come from one sample, sequenced in a study of blood T cell repertoires in COVID-19. Sequencing used immunoSEQ multiplex PCR; TCRdb keeps in-frame clones, though not all of them. The table records some 250,000 clones, 81% of them present only once. Sequenced sample: peripheral blood. These receptors originate from a woman older than 75 with COVID-19, enrolled during active disease.

This chain connects TRBV28 to TRBJ2-7, with TRBD2 matching over 8 bases. Losses at the gene ends were 5 bases for V and 6 bases for J; bases not matched to a gene: 6. This CDR3 region has 13 residues. CDR1 and CDR2 from the germline V gene are MDHEN and SYDVKM. CDR3 in DNA: TGTGCCAGCAGTCCTGGACTAGCTCGCGAGCAGTACTTC. Its protein product is CASSPGLAREQYF. The variable domain in full, with the rest retrieved from reference TRBV28 and TRBJ2-7, is DVKVTQSSRYLVKRTGEKVFLECVQDMDHENMFWYRQDPGLGLRLIYFSYDVKMKEKGDIPEGYSVSREKKERFSLILESASTNQTSMYLCASSPGLAREQYFGPGTRLTVT.

The chain has TRBV9 and TRBJ2-7, with TRBD2 matching over 7 bases. The germline V gene encodes CDR1 SGDLS and CDR2 YYNGEE. V was pared by 0 bases and J by 4 bases, with 13 bases of the junction left unmatched. This CDR3 is 17 amino acids long. The CDR3 protein is CASSVGIGAGVGYEQYF. CDR3 DNA sequence: TGTGCCAGCAGCGTAGGGATCGGGGCGGGAGTAGGATACGAGCAGTACTTC.

The chain employs TRBV13 and TRBJ2-5; no clear D gene. The CDR3 totals 13 residues. Trimming left V 5 bases short and J 9 bases short, with 16 bases between. Germline V CDR1 and CDR2: PRHDT, FYEKMQ (reference sequence). CDR3 nucleotides: TGTGCCAGCAGCCAAATTAGAGTTCGGGCCCAGTACTTC. Translating gives CASSQIRVRAQYF.

The CDR3 here is CASSPGFDEQYF. CDR3 nucleotides: TGTGCCAGCTCGCCCGGGTTCGACGAGCAGTACTTC. This chain joins TRBV18 and TRBJ2-7; no definite D call. The V end was cut by 6 bases, the J end by 5 bases, with 11 bases between. This CDR3 is built from 12 residues. CDR1 is KGHSH, CDR2 LQKENI, per germline.

The chain is built from TRBV5-1 and TRBJ2-3; TRBD1 aligns across 11 bases. After removal of 4 bases from V and 0 bases from J, the junction contained 7 bases not matched to a gene. The CDR3 length is 17 residues. Germline V gene sequence: CDR1 SGHRS, CDR2 YFSETQ. The CDR3 nucleotides read TGCGCCAGCAGCCCGGTCCGGACAGGGGGCAGCACAGATACGCAGTATTTT. Encoded protein: CASSPVRTGGSTDTQYF. Complete variable domain (other parts from reference TRBV5-1 and TRBJ2-3): KAGVTQTPRYLIKTRGQQVTLSCSPISGHRSVSWYQQTPGQGLQFLFEYFSETQRNKGNFPGRFSGRQFSNSRSEMNVSTLELGDSALYLCASSPVRTGGSTDTQYFGPGTRLTVL.

The chain links TRBV19 to TRBJ2-3; possible D gene TRBD1, 6 bases. The germline CDR1 and CDR2 sequences are LNHDA and SQIVND (reference sequence). Trimming removed 6 bases from V and 2 bases from J, with 15 bases in between. The CDR3 loop spans 15 amino acids. The CDR3 bases are TGTGCCAGTAGGGCCGGGACATTAGTCACAGATACGCAGTATTTT. Its translation is CASRAGTLVTDTQYF. Based on the CDR3 plus reference TRBV19 and TRBJ2-3, the full variable domain is DGGITQSPKYLFRKEGQNVTLSCEQNLNHDAMYWYRQDPGQGLRLIYYSQIVNDFQKGDIAEGYSVSREKKESFPLTVTSAQKNPTAFYLCASRAGTLVTDTQYFGPGTRLTVL.

V and J are TRBV18 and TRBJ1-2; the match to TRBD1 covers 9 bases. The CDR3 sequence is 14 residues long. Losses at the gene ends were 8 bases for V and 6 bases for J; bases not matched to a gene: 10. Germline loops: CDR1 KGHSH, CDR2 LQKENI. The chain's CDR3 is CASTVHRGQDGYTF. The CDR3 DNA sequence: TGTGCCAGCACCGTACACAGGGGGCAGGATGGCTACACCTTC.

This chain links TRBV19 with TRBJ2-7; 10 positions match TRBD2. CDR3 size: 16 residues. V lost 5 bases and J lost 3; bases outside the gene matches: 10. Germline V gene data show CDR1 as LNHDA and CDR2 as SQIVND (reference sequence). CDR3 region: CASSDYGTSDFYEQYF. The CDR3 region has the DNA TGTGCCAGTAGTGACTACGGGACTAGCGACTTCTACGAGCAGTACTTC.

The chain joins TRBV7-9 to TRBJ2-1; the match to TRBD2 covers 11 bases. Germline CDR1 is SEHNR and CDR2 is FQNEAQ (reference sequence). The CDR3 runs to 19 residues. J gave up 1 base and V 5 bases, and 13 bases lay outside the gene matches. CDR3 in DNA: TGTGCCAGCAGCCTCCCTAGGGCTAGCGGGAGGACGTCCTACAATGAGCAGTTCTTC. Translated, it gives CASSLPRASGRTSYNEQFF.

The gene calls are TRBV11-2 and TRBJ2-3; tentative D call: TRBD2 (6 bases). The germline CDR1 and CDR2 sequences are SGHAT and FQNNGV. The CDR3 covers 15 residues. V shed 4 bases and J shed 2 bases, with 13 bases lying between them. CDR3 residues: CASSSPSGLTDTQYF. In DNA, the CDR3 is TGTGCCAGCAGCTCTCCATCGGGACTCACAGATACGCAGTATTTT.

The rearrangement joins TRBV30 to TRBJ2-7, with 10 nucleotides matching TRBD2. The CDR3 is 12 residues long. J was trimmed by 3 bases and V by 4 bases; bases with no gene match: 0. Germline lookup yields CDR1 GTSNPN and CDR2 SVGIG (reference sequence). The CDR3 nucleotides read TGTGCCTGGACTAGCGGGAGCTACGAGCAGTACTTC. Residues: CAWTSGSYEQYF.

The V gene is TRBV7-3, the J gene TRBJ2-6; TRBD1 matches at 8 bases. The CDR3 has 15 residues. CDR1 is SGHTA, CDR2 FQGTGA, per germline. The V gene end was trimmed by 5 bases and the J gene end by 4 bases; junction bases not matched to a gene: 4. The CDR3 DNA is TGTGCCAGCAGCCCAGGGGGCAAAGGGGCCAACGTCCTGACTTTC. This sequence encodes CASSPGGKGANVLTF.

In its sample, this clone was seen once. The chain couples TRBV18 to TRBJ1-4, with 9 positions matching TRBD1. From germline, CDR1 is KGHSH and CDR2 LQKENI. CDR3 length: 14 amino acids. The junction had 3 bases not matched to a gene; V was cut back by 5 bases and J by 5 bases. CDR3 coding DNA: TGTGCCAGCTCATCTGGACAGGGGAATGAAAAACTGTTTTTT. This sequence encodes CASSSGQGNEKLFF.

J is TRBJ1-1 and V is TRBV7-6; TRBD1 is a possible D gene (5 bases). CDR1 and CDR2 from the germline V gene are SGHVS and FNYEAQ. The V end lost 5 bases, the J end lost 1 base, and 14 bases lay between the germline ends. The CDR3 length is 15 residues. Here the CDR3 reads CASSQFDSPNTEAFF. DNA for the CDR3: TGTGCCAGCAGCCAATTCGACAGTCCGAACACTGAAGCTTTCTTT.

The rearrangement uses TRBV18 and TRBJ1-1, with D perhaps matching TRBD1 (5 bases). Trimming took 3 bases from V and 4 from J, leaving 21 bases between them. The germline CDR1 and CDR2 sequences are KGHSH and LQKENI. The CDR3 is 17 amino acids. CDR3 in amino acids: CASSPLRGSGTGTEAFF. The CDR3 nucleotides are TGTGCCAGCTCACCCCTGAGAGGTAGCGGGACGGGCACTGAAGCTTTCTTT.

V gene TRBV6-2 or TRBV6-3 combines with J gene TRBJ2-7; D not certain. There are 13 residues in the CDR3. CDR1 is MNHEY and CDR2 is SVGEGT in the germline V gene. Trimming removed 5 bases from V and 3 bases from J, with 11 bases in between. CDR3 amino acids: CASSRNFDYEQYF. CDR3 bases: TGTGCCAGCAGTCGCAACTTTGACTACGAGCAGTACTTC.

This chain links TRBV27 with TRBJ2-3, with 13 bases fitting TRBD2. Germline CDR1 is MNHEY and CDR2 is SMNVEV (reference sequence). With 4 bases clipped from V and 3 bases from J, the junction kept 16 bases outside the gene matches. This CDR3 contains 20 residues. The CDR3 here is CASSSSTGLAGDFWTDTQYF. The DNA of the CDR3 is TGTGCCAGCAGTTCTTCCACAGGACTAGCGGGAGACTTTTGGACAGATACGCAGTATTTT.

The chain couples TRBV18 to TRBJ2-3; 7 bases agree with TRBD2. This CDR3 contains 15 residues. Per the germline V gene, CDR1 is KGHSH and CDR2 is LQKENI. V lost 3 bases and J lost 5; bases outside the gene matches: 8. The CDR3 nucleotides are TGTGCCAGCTCACCTATGCGGGAGCCAGTAGATACGCAGTATTTT. Protein sequence: CASSPMREPVDTQYF.

This clone has just one count. The genes are TRBV3-1 (or the pseudogene TRBV3-2) and TRBJ1-3; a weak D match, TRBD1 (6 bases). V lost 1 base, J lost 0 bases, and 7 bases lay in between. CDR1 and CDR2 (germline): LGHDT, YNNKEL (reference sequence). The CDR3 contains 15 residues. DNA of the CDR3: TGTGCCAGCAGCCAAGGGACAGCCTCTGGAAACACCATATATTTT. Translating gives CASSQGTASGNTIYF.

This clone has just one count. The rearrangement links TRBV7-2 to TRBJ2-3; the match to TRBD2 covers 9 bases. The CDR3 loop spans 15 amino acids. V shed 5 bases, J shed 5 bases, and the junction held 8 bases outside the gene matches. Germline-derived CDR1 and CDR2 are SGHTA and FQGNSA. The CDR3 here is CASSLQGLAGDTQYF. The CDR3 DNA follows: TGTGCCAGCAGCCTCCAGGGACTAGCAGGAGATACGCAGTATTTT.

The chain links TRBV6-6 to TRBJ1-2; D unresolved. With 2 bases removed from V and 8 bases from J, the gap between germline ends came to 6 bases. This CDR3 spans 11 amino acids. CDR1 and CDR2 from the germline V gene are MNHNY and SVGAGI (reference sequence). CDR3 in amino acids: CASSYAAGYTF. CDR3 bases: TGTGCCAGCAGTTACGCGGCGGGCTACACCTTC.

The chain combines TRBV5-4 with TRBJ1-6; D uncertain. The germline gives CDR1 SGHNT, CDR2 YYREEE (reference sequence). V was pared by 0 bases and J by 8 bases, with 6 bases between. The CDR3 consists of 13 residues. The CDR3 sequence: CASSLESYSPLHF. In nucleotides, the CDR3 is TGTGCCAGCAGCTTGGAGAGTTATTCACCCCTCCACTTT.

Points on this clone: At one end the junction does not follow the germline gene, possibly because of a read error. The chain joins TRBV7-7 to TRBJ2-5; D is possibly TRBD1 (6 bases). Germline CDR1 and CDR2: SSHAT and FNYEAQ (reference sequence). The CDR3 extends over 14 amino acids. CDR3 sequence (DNA): TGTGCTAGCAGTCGGGACACCAGCCGGGAGACCCAGTACTTC. It encodes CASSRDTSRETQYF. Together with reference TRBV7-7 and TRBJ2-5, the CDR3 gives the full variable domain: GAGVSQSPRYKVTKRGQDVTLRCDPISSHATLYWYQQALGQGPEFLTYFNYEAQPDKSGLPSDRFSAERPEGSISTLTIQRTEQRDSAMYRCASSRDTSRETQYFGPGTRLLVL.

This clone appeared once. The chain joins TRBV3-1 (or the pseudogene TRBV3-2) to TRBJ1-1, with D unclear. V was shortened by 4 bases and J by 0 bases, with 12 bases between the two germline ends. Germline CDR1 is LGHDT and CDR2 is YNNKEL (reference sequence). The CDR3 totals 15 residues. Written as DNA, the CDR3 is TGTGCCAGCAGCCCCCGGAGACCGATGAACACTGAAGCTTTCTTT. Translated: CASSPRRPMNTEAFF.